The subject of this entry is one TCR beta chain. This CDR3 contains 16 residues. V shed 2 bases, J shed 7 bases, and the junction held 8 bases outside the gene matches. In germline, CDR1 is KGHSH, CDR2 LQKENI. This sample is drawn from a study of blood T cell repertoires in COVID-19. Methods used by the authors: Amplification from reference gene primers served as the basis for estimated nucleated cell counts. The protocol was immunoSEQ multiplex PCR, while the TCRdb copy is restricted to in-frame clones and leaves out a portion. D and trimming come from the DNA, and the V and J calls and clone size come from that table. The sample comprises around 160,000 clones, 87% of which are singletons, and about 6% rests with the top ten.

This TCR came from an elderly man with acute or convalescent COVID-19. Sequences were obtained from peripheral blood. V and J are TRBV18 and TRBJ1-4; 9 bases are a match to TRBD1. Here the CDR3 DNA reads TGTGCCAGCTCACCAGGGGGACAGGGTCGCCGTGAAAAACTGTTTTTT. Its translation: CASSPGGQGRREKLFF. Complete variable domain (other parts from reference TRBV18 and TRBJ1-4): NAGVMQNPRHLVRRRGQEARLRCSPMKGHSHVYWYRQLPEEGLKFMVYLQKENIIDESGMPKERFSAEFPKEGPSILRIQQVVRGDSAAYFCASSPGGQGRREKLFFGSGTQLSVL.